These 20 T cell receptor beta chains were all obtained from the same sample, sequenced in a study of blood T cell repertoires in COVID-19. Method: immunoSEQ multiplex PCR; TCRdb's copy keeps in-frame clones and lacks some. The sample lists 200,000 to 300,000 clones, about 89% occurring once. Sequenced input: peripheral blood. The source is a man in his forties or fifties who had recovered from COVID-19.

For the CDR3, the DNA is TGTGCCAGCTCACCCGGGACAGCTAACACTGAAGCTTTCTTT. The encoded protein is CASSPGTANTEAFF. The genes are TRBV18 and TRBJ1-1; TRBD1 matches at 7 bases. This CDR3 is built from 14 residues. The trim removed 3 bases at V and 2 bases at J, leaving 3 bases unmatched. Germline V CDR1 and CDR2: KGHSH, LQKENI.

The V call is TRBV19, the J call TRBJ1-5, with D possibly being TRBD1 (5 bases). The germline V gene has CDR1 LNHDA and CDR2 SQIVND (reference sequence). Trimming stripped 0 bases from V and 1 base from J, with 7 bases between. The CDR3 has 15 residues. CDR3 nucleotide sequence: TGTGCCAGTAGTATAGACGGGGGAAGCAATCAGCCCCAGCATTTT. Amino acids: CASSIDGGSNQPQHF.

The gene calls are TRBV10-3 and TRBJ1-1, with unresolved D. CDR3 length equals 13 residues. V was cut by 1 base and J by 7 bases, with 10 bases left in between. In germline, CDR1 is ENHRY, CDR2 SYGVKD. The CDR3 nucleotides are TGTGCCATCAGTGAGTACGGAGCTTTTGAAGCTTTCTTT. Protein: CAISEYGAFEAFF.

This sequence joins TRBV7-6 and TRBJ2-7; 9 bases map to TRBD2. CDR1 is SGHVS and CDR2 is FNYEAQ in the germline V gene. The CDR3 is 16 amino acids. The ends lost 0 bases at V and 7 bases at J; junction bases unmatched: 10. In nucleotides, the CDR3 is TGTGCCAGCAGCTTAGCCTCCGGGACTAGCCCCGTGGAGCAGTACTTC. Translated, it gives CASSLASGTSPVEQYF.

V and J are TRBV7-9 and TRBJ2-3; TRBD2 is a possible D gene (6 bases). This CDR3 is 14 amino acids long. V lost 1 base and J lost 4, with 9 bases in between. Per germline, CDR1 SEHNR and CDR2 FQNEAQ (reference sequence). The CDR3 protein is CASSLGRRADTQYF. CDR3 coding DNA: TGTGCCAGCAGCTTAGGGCGGAGGGCAGATACGCAGTATTTT.

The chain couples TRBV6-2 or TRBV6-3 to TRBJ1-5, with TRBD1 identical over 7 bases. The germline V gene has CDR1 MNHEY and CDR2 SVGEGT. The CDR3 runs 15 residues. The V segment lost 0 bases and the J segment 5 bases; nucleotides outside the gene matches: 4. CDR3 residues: CASSYSITGDQPQHF. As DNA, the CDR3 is TGTGCCAGCAGTTACTCGATCACAGGGGATCAGCCCCAGCATTTT.

CDR3 nucleotide sequence: TGTGCCAGTAGGAACAGGGGAAGGGATGAAAAACTGTTTTTT. Protein: CASRNRGRDEKLFF. V gene TRBV19 combines with J gene TRBJ1-4; 7 nucleotides align to TRBD1. Trimming took 6 bases from V and 6 from J; bases not matched to a gene: 7. CDR1 is LNHDA, CDR2 SQIVND, per germline (reference sequence). CDR3 length: 14 residues.

The CDR3 here is CASSQGLGNTAQYF. The CDR3 DNA is TGCGCCAGCAGCCAGGGACTTGGGAATACGGCCCAGTACTTC. V is TRBV5-1 and J is TRBJ2-5; D possibly corresponds to TRBD2 (6 bases). The CDR3 loop spans 14 amino acids. V was cut by 4 bases and J by 9 bases, with 19 bases left in between. Germline lookup yields CDR1 SGHRS and CDR2 YFSETQ.

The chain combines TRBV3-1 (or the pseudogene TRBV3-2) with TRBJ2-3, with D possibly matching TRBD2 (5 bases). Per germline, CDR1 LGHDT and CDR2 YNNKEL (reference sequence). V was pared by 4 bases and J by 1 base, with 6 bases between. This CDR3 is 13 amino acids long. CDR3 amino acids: CASSLGGTDTQYF. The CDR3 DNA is TGTGCCAGCAGCCTGGGAGGCACAGATACGCAGTATTTT.

The CDR3 DNA is TGTGCCAGTAGCCCTGGACAGGGGCGGTTGCAAGGGGCCAACGTCCTGACTTTC. Amino acid sequence: CASSPGQGRLQGANVLTF. The rearrangement links TRBV19 to TRBJ2-6; 9 bases are a match to TRBD1. V lost 6 bases, J lost 4 bases, and 13 bases stayed unmatched. Germline V CDR1 and CDR2: LNHDA, SQIVND (reference sequence). This CDR3 has 18 amino acids.

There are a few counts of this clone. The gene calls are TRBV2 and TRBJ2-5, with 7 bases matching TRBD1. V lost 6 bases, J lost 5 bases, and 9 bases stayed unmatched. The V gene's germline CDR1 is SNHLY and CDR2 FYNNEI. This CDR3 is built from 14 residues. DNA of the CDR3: TGTGCCAGCAGCCGAGACAGGGCCGGGGAGACCCAGTACTTC. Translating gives CASSRDRAGETQYF.

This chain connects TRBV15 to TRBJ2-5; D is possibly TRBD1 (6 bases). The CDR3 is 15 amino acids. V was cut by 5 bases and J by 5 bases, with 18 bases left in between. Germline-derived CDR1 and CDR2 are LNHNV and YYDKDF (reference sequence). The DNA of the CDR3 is TGTGCCACCAGCCGCCCCAGGGGTATGGGGGAGACCCAGTACTTC. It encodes CATSRPRGMGETQYF.

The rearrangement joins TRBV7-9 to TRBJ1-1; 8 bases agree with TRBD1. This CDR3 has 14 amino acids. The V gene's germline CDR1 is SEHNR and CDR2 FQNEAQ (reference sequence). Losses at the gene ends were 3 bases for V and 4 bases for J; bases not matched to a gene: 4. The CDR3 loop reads CASSLDRVFTEAFF. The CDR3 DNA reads TGTGCCAGCAGCTTGGACAGGGTATTCACTGAAGCTTTCTTT. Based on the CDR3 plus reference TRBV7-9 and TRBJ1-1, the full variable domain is DTGVSQNPRHKITKRGQNVTFRCDPISEHNRLYWYRQTLGQGPEFLTYFQNEAQLEKSRLLSDRFSAERPKGSFSTLEIQRTEQGDSAMYLCASSLDRVFTEAFFGQGTRLTVV.

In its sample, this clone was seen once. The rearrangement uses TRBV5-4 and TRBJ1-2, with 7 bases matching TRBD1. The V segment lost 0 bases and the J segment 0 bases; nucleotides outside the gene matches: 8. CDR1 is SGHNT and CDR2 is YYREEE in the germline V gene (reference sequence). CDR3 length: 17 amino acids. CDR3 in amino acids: CASSLGQGGLSNYGYTF. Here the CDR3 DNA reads TGTGCCAGCAGCTTGGGGCAGGGGGGACTCTCTAACTATGGCTACACCTTC.

The CDR3 sequence: CATSTQGPRSSYNSPLHF. DNA of the CDR3: TGTGCCACCAGCACCCAGGGCCCGCGGAGCTCCTATAATTCACCCCTCCACTTT. This chain joins TRBV15 and TRBJ1-6; TRBD1 is a possible D gene (5 bases). Trimming stripped 4 bases from V and 0 bases from J, with 16 bases between. CDR3 length: 18 residues. Looked up from germline, CDR1 is LNHNV and CDR2 is YYDKDF (reference sequence).

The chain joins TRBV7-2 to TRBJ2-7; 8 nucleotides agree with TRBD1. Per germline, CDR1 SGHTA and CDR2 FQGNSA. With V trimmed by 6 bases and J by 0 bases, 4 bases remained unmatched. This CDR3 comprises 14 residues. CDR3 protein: CASSRDRSSYEQYF. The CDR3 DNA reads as TGTGCCAGCAGTCGGGACAGGAGCTCCTACGAGCAGTACTTC.

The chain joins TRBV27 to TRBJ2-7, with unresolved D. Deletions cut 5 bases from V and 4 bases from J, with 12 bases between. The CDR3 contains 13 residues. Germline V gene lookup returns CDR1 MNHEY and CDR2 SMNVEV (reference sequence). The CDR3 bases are TGTGCCAGCAGTCCCTCTTTTTTTTACGAGCAGTACTTC. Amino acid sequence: CASSPSFFYEQYF.

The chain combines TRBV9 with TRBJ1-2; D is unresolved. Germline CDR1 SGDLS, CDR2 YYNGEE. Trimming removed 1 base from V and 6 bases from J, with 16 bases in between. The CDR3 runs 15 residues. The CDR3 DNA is TGTGCCAGCAGCGTATACCAAGAGCCTCTCCATGGCTACACCTTC. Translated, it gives CASSVYQEPLHGYTF.

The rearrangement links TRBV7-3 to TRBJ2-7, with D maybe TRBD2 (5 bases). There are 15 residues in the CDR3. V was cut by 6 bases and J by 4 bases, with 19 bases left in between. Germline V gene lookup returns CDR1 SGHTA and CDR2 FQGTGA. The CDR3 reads CASRNLGEFAYEQYF. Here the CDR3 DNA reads TGTGCCAGCAGGAACCTCGGGGAGTTCGCATACGAGCAGTACTTC. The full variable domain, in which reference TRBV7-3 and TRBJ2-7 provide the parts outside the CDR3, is GAGVSQTPSNKVTEKGKYVELRCDPISGHTALYWYRQSLGQGPEFLIYFQGTGAADDSGLPNDRFFAVRPEGSVSTLKIQRTERGDSAVYLCASRNLGEFAYEQYFGPGTRLTVT.

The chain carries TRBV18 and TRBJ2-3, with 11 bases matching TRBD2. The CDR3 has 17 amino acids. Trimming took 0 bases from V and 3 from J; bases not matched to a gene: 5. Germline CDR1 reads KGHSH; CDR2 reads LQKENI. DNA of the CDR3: TGTGCCAGCTCACCACCGTCACTAGCGGGAGCAACAGATACGCAGTATTTT. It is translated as CASSPPSLAGATDTQYF. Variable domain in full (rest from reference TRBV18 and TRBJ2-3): NAGVMQNPRHLVRRRGQEARLRCSPMKGHSHVYWYRQLPEEGLKFMVYLQKENIIDESGMPKERFSAEFPKEGPSILRIQQVVRGDSAAYFCASSPPSLAGATDTQYFGPGTRLTVL.